This note documents a single TCR beta chain sequence. Participants' own reports of clinical history determined their cohort assignment. The entry originates in a study of blood T cell repertoires in COVID-19. In the study overall: Before being deemed recovered, Cohort 3 donors had two negative PCRs, clearance, or symptom resolution. Some COVID-19 samples were acute and others convalescent; all came from the United States, Italy and Spain.

Under the authors' procedure: Estimated nucleated cell counts came from reference gene primer amplification. TCRdb's table, derived via immunoSEQ multiplex PCR, lists solely in-frame clones and lacks some. The V and J calls and clone size were taken over from that table, and D and trimming were inferred from the DNA. The data contain over 200,000 clones, roughly 90% of them singletons. This TCR was recovered from a woman aged 50 to 60 in a cohort exposed to, infected with or recovered from COVID-19 (not recorded which). The sample comprised PBMCs or T cells enriched from blood (not recorded which).

The CDR3 sequence is CASSQGTGGGGNTIYF. DNA of the CDR3: TGTGCCAGCAGCCAAGGGACAGGCGGCGGTGGAAACACCATATATTTT. The chain joins TRBV4-2 to TRBJ1-3; 7 nucleotides align to TRBD1. Germline V gives CDR1 LGHNA, CDR2 YNFKEQ. V shed 1 base, J shed 3 bases, and the junction held 6 bases outside the gene matches. The CDR3 spans 16 residues.